These 30 T cell receptor beta chains originate from one sample sequenced in a study of blood T cell repertoires in COVID-19. The repertoire was sequenced with immunoSEQ multiplex PCR; TCRdb's copy has only in-frame clones and lacks some. The data show approximately 94,000 clones, roughly 84% seen once. The source material was peripheral blood. Source of these receptors: a young man in a cohort sampled during active COVID-19.

The chain is built from TRBV7-9 and TRBJ1-2; D remains unclear. The CDR3 has 14 residues. Germline V gene sequence: CDR1 SEHNR, CDR2 FQNEAQ (reference sequence). Trimming took 1 base from V and 4 from J, leaving 10 bases between them. The CDR3 region is CASSLGEPLYGYTF. The CDR3 DNA sequence: TGTGCCAGCAGCTTAGGCGAACCACTCTATGGCTACACCTTC.

This clone was seen once. This chain connects TRBV28 to TRBJ1-2, with D tentatively TRBD1 (5 bases). The germline V and J ends were trimmed by 5 bases and 8 bases, with 18 bases remaining between them. The germline V gene encodes CDR1 MDHEN and CDR2 SYDVKM. CDR3 length equals 14 residues. The CDR3 nucleotides read TGTGCCAGCAGTAGCCGAAGTCGCCGGGGGGGCTACACCTTC. It codes for CASSSRSRRGGYTF.

The rearrangement uses TRBV21-1 and TRBJ2-7; TRBD2, the table's D call, was not compared with the DNA. TRBV21-1 is a pseudogene segment. This CDR3 has 20 amino acids. In DNA, the CDR3 is TGTGCCAGCAGCACCCTTCGGACTAGCGGGGGGTGCGTCAGCTCCTACGAGCAGTACTTC. It yields the protein CASSTLRTSGGCVSSYEQYF.

This chain connects TRBV7-6 to TRBJ2-5, with D tentatively TRBD1 (5 bases). CDR1 is SGHVS, CDR2 FNYEAQ, per germline. The CDR3 runs to 16 residues. With 1 base removed from V and 4 bases from J, the gap between germline ends came to 16 bases. The CDR3: CASSLGQIGLRETQYF. CDR3 bases: TGTGCCAGCAGCTTAGGACAGATTGGGCTGCGAGAGACCCAGTACTTC.

J is TRBJ2-1 and V is TRBV7-2, with TRBD2 matching 13 bases. Per the germline V gene, CDR1 is SGHTA and CDR2 is FQGNSA. The length of the CDR3 is 15 residues. Germline trimming cut 5 bases from V and 5 bases from J; bases unmatched to any gene: 3. CDR3 DNA: TGTGCCAGCAGCCCCGGGACTAGCGGGGACAATGAGCAGTTCTTC. Residues: CASSPGTSGDNEQFF. The variable domain in full, completed from reference TRBV7-2 and TRBJ2-1, reads GAGVSQSPSNKVTEKGKDVELRCDPISGHTALYWYRQSLGQGLEFLIYFQGNSAPDKSGLPSDRFSAERTGGSVSTLTIQRTQQEDSAVYLCASSPGTSGDNEQFFGPGTRLTVL.

The V and J genes are TRBV18 and TRBJ2-2, with 9 bases aligning to TRBD1. V gave up 3 bases and J gave up 4 bases; unmatched junction bases: 9. The V gene's germline CDR1 is KGHSH and CDR2 LQKENI. This CDR3 is built from 17 residues. CDR3 DNA sequence: TGTGCCAGCTCACCCACCCGGGGACAGGGAAGCACCGGGGAGCTGTTTTTT. Translating it yields CASSPTRGQGSTGELFF.

The chain couples TRBV4-3 to TRBJ2-1; TRBD2 agrees at 10 bases. This CDR3 is built from 16 residues. Trimming took 0 bases from V and 2 from J; bases not matched to a gene: 1. Germline V gives CDR1 LGHNA, CDR2 YSLEER. In nucleotides, the CDR3 is TGCGCCAGCAGCCAAGATACTAGCGGGACCTACAATGAGCAGTTCTTC. Its protein product is CASSQDTSGTYNEQFF.

The chain joins TRBV10-1 to TRBJ2-1, with a possible D match to TRBD1 (6 bases). With 6 bases removed from V and 6 bases from J, the gap between germline ends came to 12 bases. CDR1 WNHNN and CDR2 SYGVQD come from the germline V gene (reference sequence). This CDR3 is built from 13 residues. The CDR3 DNA is TGCGCCAGCAGGTCAAACAGGGTCAATGAGCAGTTCTTC. Translating gives CASRSNRVNEQFF.

The rearrangement links TRBV19 to TRBJ1-1; no definite D call. V shed 3 bases and J shed 2 bases, with 10 bases lying between them. The V gene's germline CDR1 is LNHDA and CDR2 SQIVND (reference sequence). The CDR3 is 14 amino acids. In nucleotides, the CDR3 is TGTGCCAGTAGTATCCAGACATTAAACACTGAAGCTTTCTTT. As protein: CASSIQTLNTEAFF.

The rearrangement links TRBV6-1 to TRBJ1-2; D not resolved. Trimming took off 2 bases at V and 1 base at J, with 11 bases between the two ends. The CDR3 length is 15 residues. The germline V gene encodes CDR1 MNHNS and CDR2 SASEGT. Here the CDR3 reads CASSELYPSNYGYTF. The CDR3 bases are TGTGCCAGCAGTGAACTTTATCCGAGTAACTATGGCTACACCTTC.

The J gene is TRBJ2-3, the V gene TRBV3-1 (or the pseudogene TRBV3-2); 7 bases line up with TRBD2. This CDR3 region has 17 residues. Germline V gene sequence: CDR1 LGHDT, CDR2 YNNKEL (reference sequence). V was clipped by 0 bases and J by 5 bases; unmatched bases: 11. The CDR3 here is CASSQDRSGAAIDTQYF. The DNA of the CDR3 is TGTGCCAGCAGCCAAGATAGGAGCGGGGCCGCGATAGATACGCAGTATTTT.

This sequence joins TRBV24-1 and TRBJ2-7; no firm D call. Trimming took 3 bases from V and 3 from J, leaving 5 bases between them. The CDR3 length is 12 residues. Germline CDR1 is KGHDR and CDR2 is SFDVKD. The CDR3 region is CATSDPGYEQYF. The CDR3 coding sequence is TGTGCCACCAGTGATCCGGGCTACGAGCAGTACTTC.

This clone was counted between two and nine times. CDR3 sequence (DNA): TGTGCCAGCAGCCCCTCCTTCAGGGGCTACGAGCAGTACTTC. Translated, it gives CASSPSFRGYEQYF. The chain uses TRBV5-4 and TRBJ2-7; D possibly corresponds to TRBD1 (6 bases). The germline V and J ends were trimmed by 4 bases and 3 bases, with 14 bases remaining between them. The CDR3 covers 14 residues. CDR1 and CDR2 (germline): SGHNT, YYREEE (reference sequence). Complete variable domain (other parts from reference TRBV5-4 and TRBJ2-7): ETGVTQSPTHLIKTRGQQVTLRCSSQSGHNTVSWYQQALGQGPQFIFQYYREEENGRGNFPPRFSGLQFPNYSSELNVNALELDDSALYLCASSPSFRGYEQYFGPGTRLTVT.

The chain employs TRBV18 and TRBJ1-4, with D unresolved. The ends were cut back, 1 base at V and 14 bases at J, with 14 bases in the middle. The CDR3 sequence is 13 residues long. Germline-derived CDR1 and CDR2 are KGHSH and LQKENI. Here the CDR3 DNA reads TGTGCCAGCTCACCACACCGTGGGAGTGGGCTGTTTTTT. Amino acid sequence: CASSPHRGSGLFF.

The chain employs TRBV11-3 and TRBJ1-1, with D hard to call. In germline, CDR1 is SGHNT, CDR2 YENEEA. This CDR3 has 13 residues. V shed 5 bases and J shed 3 bases, with 10 bases lying between them. CDR3 DNA sequence: TGTGCCAGCAGCCGGGAGGGTGACACTGAAGCTTTCTTT. Its protein is CASSREGDTEAFF.

J is TRBJ2-6 and V is TRBV3-1 (or the pseudogene TRBV3-2), with no clear D. Trimming stripped 5 bases from V and 4 bases from J, with 9 bases between. The CDR3 covers 14 residues. Germline V gene data show CDR1 as LGHDT and CDR2 as YNNKEL (reference sequence). CDR3 sequence: CASSNEAGANVLTF. DNA of the CDR3: TGTGCCAGCAGCAACGAGGCCGGGGCCAACGTCCTGACTTTC.

This rearrangement joins TRBV12-3 or TRBV12-4 to TRBJ1-1; D ambiguous. This CDR3 is built from 11 residues. Trimming took 7 bases from V and 12 from J, leaving 15 bases between them. The chain's CDR3 is CASTDSVESFF. The CDR3 DNA is TGTGCCAGCACCGACTCAGTGGAATCTTTCTTT.

This clone was found once. The CDR3: CASSLKGTGGLEKLFF. CDR3 sequence (DNA): TGTGCCAGCAGCTTAAAAGGGACAGGGGGCCTCGAAAAACTGTTTTTT. The chain joins TRBV7-9 to TRBJ1-4, with 12 bases matching TRBD1. The CDR3 loop spans 16 amino acids. V gave up 2 bases and J gave up 8 bases; unmatched junction bases: 6. Germline loops: CDR1 SEHNR, CDR2 FQNEAQ (reference sequence).

J is TRBJ1-6 and V is TRBV5-8, with D tentatively TRBD1 (5 bases). CDR3 length: 18 amino acids. Germline loops: CDR1 SGHTS, CDR2 YDEGEE. Trimming stripped 4 bases from V and 2 bases from J, with 19 bases between. The CDR3 sequence is CASSPRPGAGAYNSPLHF. In nucleotides, the CDR3 is TGTGCCAGCAGCCCTCGCCCTGGGGCCGGCGCCTATAATTCACCCCTCCACTTT.

This sequence joins TRBV28 and TRBJ1-6, with D perhaps matching TRBD1 (6 bases). The ends were cut back, 5 bases at V and 5 bases at J, with 13 bases in the middle. Germline-derived CDR1 and CDR2 are MDHEN and SYDVKM. There are 15 residues in the CDR3. The CDR3 loop reads CASSEGGGNNSPLHF. Written as DNA, the CDR3 is TGTGCCAGCAGTGAGGGGGGAGGGAATAATTCACCCCTCCACTTT.

V is TRBV2 and J is TRBJ1-5; D is possibly TRBD1 (5 bases). V lost 3 bases and J 3 bases, leaving 12 bases between the germline ends. CDR3 length: 15 residues. The germline gives CDR1 SNHLY, CDR2 FYNNEI. The CDR3 sequence: CASSDQAGYNQPQHF. The CDR3 DNA sequence: TGTGCCAGCAGTGACCAGGCAGGGTACAATCAGCCCCAGCATTTT.

This clone was observed a single time. The chain joins TRBV12-3 or TRBV12-4 to TRBJ2-1; D gene unclear. Trimming removed 5 bases from V and 2 bases from J, with 4 bases in between. The CDR3 loop spans 12 amino acids. CDR3: CASSLPYNEQFF. The CDR3 bases are TGTGCCAGCAGTCTCCCCTACAATGAGCAGTTCTTC.

A few counts support this clone. The rearrangement links TRBV5-4 to TRBJ2-5; 8 nucleotides agree with TRBD1. V gave up 3 bases and J gave up 10 bases; unmatched junction bases: 5. Looked up from germline, CDR1 is SGHNT and CDR2 is YYREEE (reference sequence). CDR3 size: 12 residues. Here the CDR3 reads CASSSSGGFQYF. CDR3 in DNA: TGTGCCAGCAGCTCTTCAGGGGGCTTCCAGTACTTC.

DNA of the CDR3: TGTGCCAGCTCACCTGGGGAGGAACGGGGCCTGTTTTTT. Protein product: CASSPGEERGLFF. This sequence joins TRBV18 and TRBJ1-4; possibly TRBD1 for D (5 bases). The CDR3 contains 13 residues. The germline CDR1 and CDR2 sequences are KGHSH and LQKENI. Trimming stripped 3 bases from V and 14 bases from J, with 16 bases between.

The V and J genes are TRBV5-1 and TRBJ2-6; tentatively, D is TRBD1 (5 bases). V lost 3 bases, J lost 4 bases, and 11 bases lay in between. Germline V gene sequence: CDR1 SGHRS, CDR2 YFSETQ. The CDR3 loop spans 15 amino acids. The CDR3 reads CASSSQGSGANVLTF. CDR3 sequence (DNA): TGCGCCAGCAGCTCGCAGGGTTCCGGGGCCAACGTCCTGACTTTC.

Only one count was recorded for this clone. The genes are TRBV5-4 and TRBJ2-5; 10 bases agree with TRBD1. This CDR3 is built from 15 residues. V gave up 0 bases and J gave up 4 bases; unmatched junction bases: 3. CDR1 and CDR2 (germline): SGHNT, YYREEE (reference sequence). CDR3 sequence reads: CASSLDGDRGETQYF. The CDR3, as DNA: TGTGCCAGCAGCTTGGATGGGGACAGGGGAGAGACCCAGTACTTC.

The sample holds one count of this clone. The V call is TRBV19, the J call TRBJ1-2; 8 positions match TRBD1. The CDR3 covers 16 residues. After removal of 5 bases from V and 4 bases from J, the junction contained 12 bases not matched to a gene. Germline V gene sequence: CDR1 LNHDA, CDR2 SQIVND (reference sequence). In DNA, the CDR3 is TGTGCCAGTAGTTTGACAGGGGCAGATCGCTCCTATGGCTACACCTTC. Protein product: CASSLTGADRSYGYTF.

This rearrangement joins TRBV11-3 to TRBJ2-1, with TRBD1 matching over 7 bases. The CDR3 is made up of 13 amino acids. The J segment lost 10 bases and the V segment lost 5 bases, leaving 8 bases of the junction unmatched. CDR1 and CDR2 from the germline V gene are SGHNT and YENEEA. The CDR3 spells CASSRTRTGEQFF. Here the CDR3 DNA reads TGTGCCAGCAGCCGTACTCGGACAGGAGAGCAGTTCTTC.

The chain combines TRBV4-2 with TRBJ2-1, with 10 bases fitting TRBD1. The CDR3 loop spans 14 amino acids. Germline assignment: CDR1 LGHNA and CDR2 YNFKEQ. The V and J ends lost 3 bases and 8 bases, in that order; junction bases with no gene match: 4. Here the CDR3 reads CASSHGQGDHEQFF. CDR3 coding DNA: TGTGCCAGCAGCCACGGACAGGGGGACCATGAGCAGTTCTTC.

The chain carries TRBV5-1 and TRBJ2-1, with D perhaps matching TRBD2 (6 bases). Germline loops: CDR1 SGHRS, CDR2 YFSETQ. V lost 3 bases, J lost 3 bases, and 7 bases lay in between. The CDR3 totals 13 residues. The CDR3 here is CASSWGDYNEQFF. For the CDR3, the DNA is TGCGCCAGCAGCTGGGGGGACTACAATGAGCAGTTCTTC.